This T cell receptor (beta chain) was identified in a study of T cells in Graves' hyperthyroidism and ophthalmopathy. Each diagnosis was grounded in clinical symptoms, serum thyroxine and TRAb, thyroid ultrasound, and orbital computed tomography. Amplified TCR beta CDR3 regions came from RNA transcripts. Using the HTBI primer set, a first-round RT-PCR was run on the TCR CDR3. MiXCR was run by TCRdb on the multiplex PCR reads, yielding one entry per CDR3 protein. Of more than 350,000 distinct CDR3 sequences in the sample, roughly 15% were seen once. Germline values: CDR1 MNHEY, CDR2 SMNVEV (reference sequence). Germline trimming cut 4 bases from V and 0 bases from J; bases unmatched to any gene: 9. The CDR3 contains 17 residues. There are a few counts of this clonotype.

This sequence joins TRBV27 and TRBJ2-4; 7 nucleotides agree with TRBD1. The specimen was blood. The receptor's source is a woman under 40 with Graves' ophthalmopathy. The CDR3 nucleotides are TGTGCCAGCAGTTACTGGGACAGAAAATTAGCCAAAAACATTCAGTACTTC. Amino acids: CASSYWDRKLAKNIQYF.